The 23 T cell receptor beta chains below all came from one sample that was sequenced in a study of cytomegalovirus exposure and HLA in healthy donors. In the PCR, 60 Vbeta and 13 Jbeta primers were used. Generated by immunoSEQ multiplex PCR, the TCRdb table keeps only in-frame clones and is missing some. Reported are under 95,000 clones; the ten largest clones contain around 4%. Sequenced input: PBMCs. These TCRs come from a man aged 18 to 29 in good health and CMV-seropositive.

V usage is TRBV7-2 and J usage is TRBJ1-4; TRBD1 is a possible D gene (5 bases). CDR1 and CDR2 from the germline V gene are SGHTA and FQGNSA. With 5 bases removed from V and 8 bases from J, the gap between germline ends came to 12 bases. CDR3 length: 13 amino acids. In DNA, the CDR3 is TGTGCCAGCAGCCCGGGACTTGGGGAAAAACTGTTTTTT. Translated: CASSPGLGEKLFF.

The chain couples TRBV30 to TRBJ2-5; a possible D gene is TRBD1 (5 bases). Germline CDR1 is GTSNPN and CDR2 is SVGIG (reference sequence). V gave up 4 bases and J gave up 2 bases, with 14 bases separating them. The CDR3 runs to 14 residues. CDR3 in DNA: TGTGCCTGGAAGTTTAGGGGTTCGCAAGAGACCCAGTACTTC. Translated: CAWKFRGSQETQYF.

The chain employs TRBV6-1 and TRBJ2-3; the D gene is possibly TRBD2 (6 bases). Germline V gene lookup returns CDR1 MNHNS and CDR2 SASEGT. This CDR3 is built from 13 residues. V was clipped by 10 bases and J by 1 base, with 12 bases between them. The CDR3 DNA reads TGTGCCATCCTGAGGAGGGGCACAGATACGCAGTATTTT. It yields the protein CAILRRGTDTQYF.

This chain uses TRBV4-1 with TRBJ1-1; 10 nucleotides agree with TRBD1. Trimming at V came to 3 bases and at J to 8 bases, leaving 9 bases not matched to a gene. The germline V gene encodes CDR1 MGHRA and CDR2 YSYEKL. This CDR3 region has 15 residues. CDR3 DNA: TGCGCCAGCAGCCAGATCGACAGGGGGCTTGTAGAAGCTTTCTTT. Translation gives CASSQIDRGLVEAFF.

The chain is built from TRBV28 and TRBJ1-1, with a weak D call TRBD1 (6 bases). The CDR3 covers 17 residues. V lost 1 base, J lost 0 bases, and 15 bases lay in between. Germline V gives CDR1 MDHEN, CDR2 SYDVKM. The CDR3 reads CASSLLRGGRMNTEAFF. CDR3 nucleotide sequence: TGTGCCAGCAGTTTATTGAGAGGGGGAAGGATGAACACTGAAGCTTTCTTT.

The V call is TRBV18, the J call TRBJ2-4, with TRBD2 matching over 8 bases. The CDR3 is 14 residues long. Germline-derived CDR1 and CDR2 are KGHSH and LQKENI. V was clipped by 3 bases and J by 6 bases; unmatched bases: 4. CDR3 nucleotide sequence: TGTGCCAGCTCACCCGGGGGGGAACGAAACATTCAGTACTTC. Its protein product is CASSPGGERNIQYF.

The V gene is TRBV29-1, the J gene TRBJ2-7; 9 nucleotides line up with TRBD1. The CDR3 extends over 15 amino acids. The germline CDR1 and CDR2 sequences are SQVTM and ANQGSEA. The trim removed 5 bases at V and 4 bases at J, leaving 12 bases unmatched. The chain's CDR3 is CSVQPLQGAPYEQYF. The DNA for the CDR3 is TGCAGCGTTCAACCCCTACAGGGGGCGCCTTACGAGCAGTACTTC.

The chain is built from TRBV13 and TRBJ2-7; 7 nucleotides agree with TRBD1. Germline CDR1 is PRHDT and CDR2 is FYEKMQ (reference sequence). The V gene end was trimmed by 5 bases and the J gene end by 6 bases; junction bases not matched to a gene: 10. The CDR3 length is 14 residues. DNA for the CDR3: TGTGCCAGCAGCGCCCGAACAGGGGTAGGCGAGCAGTACTTC. It codes for CASSARTGVGEQYF.

The chain joins TRBV5-1 to TRBJ1-1; tentatively, D is TRBD1 (6 bases). Per germline, CDR1 SGHRS and CDR2 YFSETQ. V lost 0 bases and J lost 6, with 15 bases in between. The CDR3 has 15 amino acids. CDR3 coding DNA: TGCGCCAGCAGCTTGGACCAACAGGGTTGGTCTGAAGCTTTCTTT. Protein product: CASSLDQQGWSEAFF.

The chain joins TRBV21-1 to TRBJ1-5; the listed D gene, TRBD1, was not tested against the DNA. TRBV21-1 is marked as a pseudogene. The CDR3 runs 15 residues. For the CDR3, the DNA is TGTGCCAGCAGCAAAGAGCTCAGGCGTAATCAGCCCCAGCATTTT. Its protein product is CASSKELRRNQPQHF.

The genes are TRBV25-1 and TRBJ2-2; 7 bases are a match to TRBD1. V lost 6 bases, J lost 4 bases, and 5 bases stayed unmatched. CDR1 and CDR2 from the germline V gene are MGHDK and SYGVNS. The CDR3 contains 14 residues. CDR3 coding DNA: TGTGCCAGCAGGGAGACAGGGACCACCGGGGAGCTGTTTTTT. It specifies CASRETGTTGELFF.

V gene TRBV7-8 combines with J gene TRBJ2-1; 8 positions match TRBD2. CDR3 size: 18 residues. V dropped 1 base and J dropped 8; count of bases not matched to a gene: 16. In germline, CDR1 is SGHVS, CDR2 FQNEAQ. CDR3 loop: CASSLEAREGDLGDEQFF. CDR3 DNA sequence: TGTGCCAGCAGCTTAGAGGCCCGGGAGGGAGATTTGGGAGATGAGCAGTTCTTC.

This chain links TRBV5-6 with TRBJ1-1; D is possibly TRBD1 (5 bases). The CDR3 extends over 15 amino acids. Trimming shortened V by 4 bases and J by 1 base, and 14 bases separated the two germline ends. The germline gives CDR1 SGHDT, CDR2 YYEEEE. The CDR3 nucleotides read TGTGCCAGCAGCGTAACGAACCAGGGGAACACTGAAGCTTTCTTT. Amino acids: CASSVTNQGNTEAFF.

The rearrangement links TRBV28 to TRBJ1-1; possible D gene TRBD1, 6 bases. V was shortened by 5 bases and J by 6 bases, with 19 bases between the two germline ends. In germline, CDR1 is MDHEN, CDR2 SYDVKM. CDR3 size: 15 residues. The CDR3 coding sequence is TGTGCCAGCAGTCACCCAGGTAGGGGGTTGCCTGAAGCTTTCTTT. It translates to CASSHPGRGLPEAFF.

V usage is TRBV5-1 and J usage is TRBJ2-2; TRBD2 might be the D (6 bases). Germline CDR1 is SGHRS and CDR2 is YFSETQ. The CDR3 is made up of 16 amino acids. Trimming shortened V by 0 bases and J by 4 bases, and 13 bases separated the two germline ends. CDR3 nucleotide sequence: TGCGCCAGCAGCTTGGCCGCGGGACGGGCCACCGGGGAGCTGTTTTTT. Its protein product is CASSLAAGRATGELFF.

The V and J genes are TRBV6-5 and TRBJ2-7, with D possibly being TRBD2 (5 bases). The V gene lost 6 bases and the J gene lost 4 bases, with 16 bases spanning the gap. Germline V gene sequence: CDR1 MNHEY, CDR2 SVGAGI. The CDR3 is 14 residues long. In DNA, the CDR3 is TGTGCCAGCAGCCCTCTTAGAGGGAGTTACGAGCAGTACTTC. Its translation is CASSPLRGSYEQYF.

This chain connects TRBV7-9 to TRBJ2-7, with D unclear. The CDR3 has 13 amino acids. Germline lookup yields CDR1 SEHNR and CDR2 FQNEAQ (reference sequence). The V gene lost 1 base and the J gene lost 2 bases, with 6 bases spanning the gap. The DNA for the CDR3 is TGTGCCAGCAGCTTAGGCAGTCCCTACGAGCAGTACTTC. The encoded protein is CASSLGSPYEQYF.

This chain connects TRBV5-6 to TRBJ1-4; 7 bases map to TRBD1. CDR3 length equals 11 residues. CDR1 is SGHDT, CDR2 YYEEEE, per germline. Unmatched junction bases numbered 6, after V lost 4 bases and J lost 15 bases. CDR3 in amino acids: CASSTGTDMFF. The CDR3 nucleotides are TGTGCCAGCAGCACAGGGACAGATATGTTTTTT.

The genes are TRBV18 and TRBJ2-2; the match to TRBD1 covers 7 bases. V lost 1 base to trimming and J lost 4 bases; unmatched junction nucleotides: 3. The length of the CDR3 is 15 residues. The germline gives CDR1 KGHSH, CDR2 LQKENI. The CDR3 nucleotides read TGTGCCAGCTCACCACAACAGGGGATCACCGGGGAGCTGTTTTTT. It specifies CASSPQQGITGELFF.

The chain joins TRBV4-1 to TRBJ2-7, with D possibly matching TRBD2 (6 bases). Trimming removed 9 bases from V and 7 bases from J, with 25 bases in between. Germline V CDR1 and CDR2: MGHRA, YSYEKL. The CDR3 contains 15 residues. CDR3 coding DNA: TGCGCCAGTAAACCCGCCCCGGGAGTGGTGGGAGAGCAGTACTTC. This sequence encodes CASKPAPGVVGEQYF.

This chain links TRBV25-1 with TRBJ2-2, with 8 bases aligning to TRBD1. CDR1 is MGHDK and CDR2 is SYGVNS in the germline V gene. The junction had 0 bases not matched to a gene; V was cut back by 3 bases and J by 3 bases. The CDR3 runs 14 residues. CDR3 coding DNA: TGTGCCAGCAGTGAGGGACAGGACACCGGGGAGCTGTTTTTT. This translates into CASSEGQDTGELFF.

This chain joins TRBV29-1 and TRBJ2-7; the match to TRBD2 covers 13 bases. Germline CDR1 and CDR2: SQVTM and ANQGSEA. With V trimmed by 5 bases and J by 3 bases, 1 base remained unmatched. The length of the CDR3 is 13 residues. The CDR3 coding sequence is TGCAGCGTTCGGACTAGCGGGAGCTACGAGCAGTACTTC. Amino acids: CSVRTSGSYEQYF.

The gene calls are TRBV5-8 and TRBJ2-3, with D possibly TRBD2 on 5 matching bases. The CDR3 consists of 14 residues. V was pared by 2 bases and J by 6 bases, with 13 bases between. Germline-derived CDR1 and CDR2 are SGHTS and YDEGEE. The CDR3 protein is CASSFGVGRDTQYF. As DNA, the CDR3 is TGTGCCAGCAGCTTCGGGGTTGGTAGGGATACGCAGTATTTT. Looking up the rest from reference TRBV5-8 and TRBJ2-3 gives the full variable domain: EAGVTQSPTHLIKTRGQQATLRCSPISGHTSVYWYQQALGLGLQFLLWYDEGEERNRGNFPPRFSGRQFPNYSSELNVNALELEDSALYLCASSFGVGRDTQYFGPGTRLTVL.